This TCR beta chain was documented in a study of identical twins. General observations from the study: Findings came from cross-sectional statistics, without long-term follow-up of donors. The abundant beta clonotypes from cord blood had fewer insertions, and memory repertoires had none of this.

A few counts support this clonotype. The antigen remains unidentified. The germline V gene encodes CDR1 SGHNT and CDR2 YYREEE (reference sequence). The germline V and J ends were trimmed by 4 bases and 6 bases, with 11 bases remaining between them. The CDR3 spans 13 residues. Via MiXCR, TCRdb re-called the 5' RACE reads, giving one row per CDR3 protein. Of roughly 190,000 distinct CDR3 sequences in the sample, approximately 15% were seen once. Another study also made use of these data, one on T cells expressing NK-cell markers. That paper states: Investigators obtained TCR beta repertoires from sorted CD3+CD56+NKG2C+, CD3+CD56+NKG2C- and CD3+CD56-NKG2C+ T cells. These same clonotypes (in several donors) also led the CD3+CD56-NKG2C+ fraction.

The TCR was taken from a woman in her late teens or twenties in good health. Material for sequencing was CD8+ T cells sorted from blood. V is TRBV5-4 and J is TRBJ2-1; the D is unclear. The CDR3 protein is CASSQTLSNEQFF. Here the CDR3 DNA reads TGTGCCAGCAGCCAGACCCTATCCAATGAGCAGTTCTTC.